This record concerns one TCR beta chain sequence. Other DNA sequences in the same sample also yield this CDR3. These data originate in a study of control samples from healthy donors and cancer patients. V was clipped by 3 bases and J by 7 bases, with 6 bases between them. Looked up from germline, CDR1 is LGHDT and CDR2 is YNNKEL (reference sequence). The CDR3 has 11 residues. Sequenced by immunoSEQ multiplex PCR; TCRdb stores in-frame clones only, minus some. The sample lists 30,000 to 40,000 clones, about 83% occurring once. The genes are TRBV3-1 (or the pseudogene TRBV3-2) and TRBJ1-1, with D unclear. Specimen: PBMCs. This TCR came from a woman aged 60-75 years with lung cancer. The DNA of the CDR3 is TGTGCCAGCAGCCACGGAGTTGAAGCTTTCTTT. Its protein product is CASSHGVEAFF.